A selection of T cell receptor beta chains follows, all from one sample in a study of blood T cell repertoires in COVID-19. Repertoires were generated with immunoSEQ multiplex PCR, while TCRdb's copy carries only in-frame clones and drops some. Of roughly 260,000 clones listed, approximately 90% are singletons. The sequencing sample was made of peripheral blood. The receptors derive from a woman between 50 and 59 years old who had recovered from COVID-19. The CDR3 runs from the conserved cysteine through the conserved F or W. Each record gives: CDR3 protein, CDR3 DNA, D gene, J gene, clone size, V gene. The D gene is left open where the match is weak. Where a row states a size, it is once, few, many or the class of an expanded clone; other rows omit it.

CDR3: CASSMRMEGYNEQFF
DNA: TGTGCCAGTAGTATGAGGATGGAGGGTTACAATGAGCAGTTCTTC
D: .
J: TRBJ2-1
size: few
V: TRBV19

CDR3: CASSLGISGDSPLHF
DNA: TGCGCCAGCAGCTTGGGTATTTCCGGGGATTCACCCCTCCACTTT
D: .
J: TRBJ1-6
size: few
V: TRBV5-1

CDR3: CASSLLSGGPVNEQFF
DNA: TGTGCCAGCAGTTTATTGTCAGGGGGACCAGTCAATGAGCAGTTCTTC
D: TRBD1
J: TRBJ2-1
size: .
V: TRBV27

CDR3: CASTRTSGRTETQYF
DNA: TGTGCCAGTACTAGGACTAGCGGGAGAACAGAGACCCAGTACTTC
D: TRBD2
J: TRBJ2-5
size: .
V: TRBV19

CDR3: CASRGGQEAFF
DNA: TGTGCCAGTAGGGGGGGGCAAGAAGCTTTCTTT
D: .
J: TRBJ1-1
size: .
V: TRBV19

CDR3: CASSEFLKREGPYEQYF
DNA: TGTGCCAGCAGTGAATTCCTTAAGCGGGAGGGCCCATACGAGCAGTACTTC
D: TRBD2
J: TRBJ2-7
size: .
V: TRBV2

CDR3: CASTPNAGGGEQYF
DNA: TGTGCCAGCACCCCCAATGCGGGAGGGGGCGAGCAGTACTTC
D: TRBD2
J: TRBJ2-7
size: .
V: TRBV6-5

CDR3: CAWSVGGAVRYNEQFF
DNA: TGTGCCTGGAGTGTTGGGGGGGCCGTTAGGTACAATGAGCAGTTCTTC
D: .
J: TRBJ2-1
size: .
V: TRBV30

CDR3: CASTPLTGGKTGELFF
DNA: TGTGCCAGCACTCCATTGACAGGGGGAAAGACCGGGGAGCTGTTTTTT
D: TRBD1
J: TRBJ2-2
size: .
V: TRBV28

CDR3: CASSLGGNPYNSPLHF
DNA: TGCGCCAGCAGCTTGGGAGGGAACCCCTATAATTCACCCCTCCACTTT
D: .
J: TRBJ1-6
size: .
V: TRBV5-1

CDR3: CASSQALGVLTEAFF
DNA: TGTGCCAGCAGCCAAGCTTTAGGGGTTCTTACTGAAGCTTTCTTT
D: .
J: TRBJ1-1
size: .
V: TRBV4-2

CDR3: CASSSGTSGTQTQYF
DNA: TGTGCCAGCAGCTCCGGGACTAGCGGGACTCAGACGCAGTATTTT
D: TRBD2
J: TRBJ2-3
size: .
V: TRBV5-6

CDR3: CASHNKDRPMNTEAFF
DNA: TGTGCCAGCCACAATAAGGACAGGCCTATGAACACTGAAGCTTTCTTT
D: TRBD1
J: TRBJ1-1
size: .
V: TRBV5-4

CDR3: CASSLSGGGSQPQHF
DNA: TGTGCCAGCAGCTTATCGGGAGGGGGATCTCAGCCCCAGCATTTT
D: .
J: TRBJ1-5
size: .
V: TRBV7-2

CDR3: CASSLGLAVSSTDTQYF
DNA: TGCGCCAGCAGCTTGGGACTAGCGGTCTCTAGCACAGATACGCAGTATTTT
D: TRBD2
J: TRBJ2-3
size: .
V: TRBV5-1

CDR3: CAFLGQRETQYF
DNA: TGTGCCTTCCTAGGACAGCGAGAGACCCAGTACTTC
D: .
J: TRBJ2-5
size: .
V: TRBV30

CDR3: CASSPPGQGPNQPQHF
DNA: TGTGCCAGCAGCCCTCCGGGACAGGGCCCCAATCAGCCCCAGCATTTT
D: TRBD1
J: TRBJ1-5
size: .
V: TRBV7-2

CDR3: CASSLFGLAGGRNEQFF
DNA: TGTGCCAGCAGCTTATTCGGACTAGCGGGAGGGCGCAATGAGCAGTTCTTC
D: TRBD2
J: TRBJ2-1
size: .
V: TRBV11-3

CDR3: CASSLTGGSNQPQHF
DNA: TGTGCCAGCAGTTTAACGGGGGGTAGCAATCAGCCCCAGCATTTT
D: .
J: TRBJ1-5
size: .
V: TRBV27

CDR3: CASSLGDSYGYTF
DNA: TGTGCCAGCAGCTTGGGGGACAGCTATGGCTACACCTTC
D: TRBD1
J: TRBJ1-2
size: .
V: TRBV7-8

CDR3: CASSGEGLRTDTQYF
DNA: TGTGCCAGCAGCGGGGAGGGACTCCGCACAGATACGCAGTATTTT
D: TRBD2
J: TRBJ2-3
size: few
V: TRBV9

CDR3: CASSSPREGEAYTF
DNA: TGTGCCAGCAGCTCCCCGAGGGAGGGCGAGGCCTACACCTTC
D: .
J: TRBJ1-2
size: .
V: TRBV11-2

CDR3: CASLPGGRGYTF
DNA: TGTGCCAGCCTCCCGGGGGGGAGAGGCTACACCTTC
D: .
J: TRBJ1-2
size: .
V: TRBV6-5

CDR3: CAWSPDRGTEAFF
DNA: TGTGCCTGGAGTCCCGACAGGGGGACTGAAGCTTTCTTT
D: TRBD1
J: TRBJ1-1
size: .
V: TRBV30

CDR3: CASTSQGSSYGYTF
DNA: TGTGCCAGCACCTCACAGGGGAGTTCCTATGGCTACACCTTC
D: TRBD1
J: TRBJ1-2
size: .
V: TRBV7-2

CDR3: CASSLGLAGIDTQYF
DNA: TGTGCCAGCAGCTTGGGACTAGCGGGAATAGATACGCAGTATTTT
D: TRBD2
J: TRBJ2-3
size: .
V: TRBV11-3

CDR3: CASSLLGTDTQYF
DNA: TGTGCCAGCAGTTTATTAGGCACAGATACGCAGTATTTT
D: .
J: TRBJ2-3
size: .
V: TRBV27

CDR3: CASSPGLAAYNEQFF
DNA: TGTGCCAGCTCTCCGGGACTAGCGGCCTACAATGAGCAGTTCTTC
D: TRBD2
J: TRBJ2-1
size: .
V: TRBV3-1/TRBV3-2

CDR3: CASSELFSGYNEQFF
DNA: TGTGCCAGCAGTGAATTGTTTAGCGGCTACAATGAGCAGTTCTTC
D: .
J: TRBJ2-1
size: .
V: TRBV25-1

CDR3: CASSSSRGTAERNTIYF
DNA: TGTGCCAGCAGCTCGTCCCGCGGGACAGCCGAAAGAAACACCATATATTTT
D: TRBD1
J: TRBJ1-3
size: .
V: TRBV11-2

CDR3: CASSPPDTGEAGYTF
DNA: TGTGCCAGCAGTCCGCCCGATACAGGCGAGGCTGGCTACACCTTC
D: .
J: TRBJ1-2
size: once
V: TRBV28

CDR3: CASTLVPADTQYF
DNA: TGCGCCAGCACCCTGGTCCCGGCAGATACGCAGTATTTT
D: .
J: TRBJ2-3
size: .
V: TRBV10-2

CDR3: CASRQGIWSPLHF
DNA: TGTGCCAGCCGACAGGGGATATGGTCACCCCTCCACTTT
D: TRBD1
J: TRBJ1-6
size: .
V: TRBV19

CDR3: CASSLGGGSGGNTIYF
DNA: TGTGCCAGCAGTTTAGGGGGAGGGTCCGGTGGAAACACCATATATTTT
D: .
J: TRBJ1-3
size: .
V: TRBV28

CDR3: CASSLERWGQTTEAFF
DNA: TGTGCCAGCAGCTTAGAGCGTTGGGGACAGACAACTGAAGCTTTCTTT
D: TRBD1
J: TRBJ1-1
size: .
V: TRBV7-8

CDR3: CASTLGAVNTEAFF
DNA: TGTGCCAGTACCCTAGGGGCAGTTAACACTGAAGCTTTCTTT
D: .
J: TRBJ1-1
size: .
V: TRBV19

CDR3: CASSWSPENSYGYTF
DNA: TGCGCCAGCAGCTGGAGTCCTGAAAACTCCTATGGCTACACCTTC
D: .
J: TRBJ1-2
size: .
V: TRBV5-1

CDR3: CASAAPPNLRDGYTF
DNA: TGTGCCAGTGCGGCCCCACCCAACCTCCGGGATGGCTACACCTTC
D: .
J: TRBJ1-2
size: .
V: TRBV19

CDR3: CASSQDIVGTSGTYEQFF
DNA: TGCGCCAGCAGCCAAGATATTGTCGGGACTAGCGGGACCTATGAGCAGTTCTTC
D: TRBD2
J: TRBJ2-1
size: .
V: TRBV4-3

CDR3: CASSLGLGNEQFF
DNA: TGTGCTAGCAGCCTGGGACTCGGCAATGAGCAGTTCTTC
D: .
J: TRBJ2-1
size: .
V: TRBV7-7

CDR3: CASSPLGTEKNIQYF
DNA: TGTGCCAGCAGTCCCCTGGGGACAGAAAAAAACATTCAGTACTTC
D: TRBD1
J: TRBJ2-4
size: .
V: TRBV6-5

CDR3: CASGLTPSSRGRNEQFF
DNA: TGTGCTAGTGGTTTGACTCCTTCTTCTAGAGGGAGGAATGAGCAGTTCTTC
D: .
J: TRBJ2-1
size: .
V: TRBV12-5